Included here is one T cell receptor (beta chain) sequence, with context. No antigen is known for it. The sample holds no much larger clone one base away, and base qualities are not on file. The record originates from a study of shared clonotypes between healthy human individuals (dated by TCRdb to 2019 to 2021). A note on the overall study: A couple of women and a few men aged 18 to 49 years were included in the cohort. For each donor, three plates each were used for CD4 naive and CD4 memory, two plates were used for CD8 naive, and one plate was used for CD8 memory. The study deeply sequenced blood TCR repertoires of five healthy adults to estimate repertoire size and the extent of clonotype sharing between individuals. Different laboratories and diverse techniques were used to prepare libraries and sequence TCR repertoires, to increase sequencing depth and limit assay-specific biases. Per donor, leukapheresis produced somewhere between about 0.94 and 9 billion PBMCs. What the research found in general, with its limitations: Rarefaction of sorted-subset datasets indicated incomplete sequencing despite the large sequencing depth. Naive subsets generally had larger estimated clonotype richness than memory subsets did. The small number of donors limited the genetic and exposure-history diversity represented. Sharing across a handful of donors was observed for about 5% of naive CD4, about 4% of naive CD8, about 2.3% of memory CD4, and about 0.4% of memory CD8 clonotypes. Sampling was limited to blood, and TCR repertoires in tissue likely differ from TCR repertoires in blood. Compared with non-shared clonotypes, the clonotypes found in all four sorted-subset donors had higher generation probabilities. Based on pairwise subsampling, the degree of clonotype sharing among donors was expected to be affected by sequencing depth.

The donors were healthy, HIV-negative adults who had no recently reported acute infections or vaccinations. All donors were Caucasian adults living in Nashville, Tennessee, USA. CD4+ T cells were enriched by magnetic negative selection; naive cells were then positively selected on CD45RA, and the negative fraction formed the memory subset. Blood was collected by leukapheresis, and PBMCs were isolated by Ficoll-Histopaque density gradient centrifugation and then cryopreserved in liquid nitrogen vapor phase. Analytical flow cytometry was used to check the purity and quantity of each magnetically sorted T cell population. From each sorted fraction, genomic DNA was isolated and quantified by UV absorbance on a Nanodrop 2000c. Using the deep immunoSEQ assay, multiplex PCR amplified TCR CDR3 regions from genomic DNA. For each cell subset, the extracted genomic DNA was distributed evenly across all wells of several immunoSEQ 96-well plates, and each plate served as one replicate. For sorted subsets, each replicate PCR was loaded with 150 to 250 ng genomic DNA, equivalent to about 30,000 T cell genomes. The purified libraries were quantified using a Qubit 3.0 fluorometer, sized with a Bioanalyzer 2100, and then quantified again using the KAPA Library Quantification kit. Every immunoSEQ 96-well plate was sequenced on a separate single-read 150-cycle Illumina NextSeq 550 flow cell. The study's processing was this. The immunoSEQ output contained only junctional sequences without quality scores, so filtering could not match that applied to full-length reads. Sequences were annotated with PyIR, a Python wrapper for IgBLAST v1.9, using IMGT germline references to assign V/J genes and CDR3. Reads were removed for weak V/J assignments (E-value above 1e-6), missing CDR3, stop codons, out-of-frame junctions, or ambiguous translated residues. V3J clonotypes were defined as sequences sharing an identical inferred V gene, J gene, and CDR3 amino acid sequence. The percentage overlap between two repertoires was calculated by dividing the number of shared unique clonotypes by the size of the smaller repertoire. RTK rarefaction, the Chao1 estimator, and Recon v2.1 estimates of unobserved clonotypes were used to assess repertoire richness. Generation probabilities for all TCRbeta clonotypes obtained by the gDNA method from several donors were computed using OLGA. What TCRdb holds here is the immuneACCESS table cut down to in-frame rearrangements. Part of the clones is not present; checked against another copy, under half of the missing clones reflect an unresolved V gene, and the others are unexplained. V and J calls and clone size follow that table, whereas D and trimming were derived from the DNA. The sample yields about 700,000 clones; under 80% were counted once. The biggest ten clones account for about 1.7% of the sample.

This clonotype originated in a woman aged 25 to 39 in good health. The specimen was memory CD4+ T cells sorted from blood. The cell subset or site label, read with the paper, signifies: CD45RA-negative fraction.

CDR3 sequence: CASSIQPSGSYEQYF. The base sequence is TGTGCCAGTAGTATCCAGCCTAGCGGGAGCTACGAGCAGTACTTC. The chain uses TRBV19 and TRBJ2-7, with 10 central nucleotides matching TRBD2. The CDR3 numbers 15 residues from cysteine through phenylalanine. Solely the CDR3 DNA is kept, with 45 bases framed from the first base. From a lookup of the germline V gene (reference sequence), CDR1 and CDR2 are LNHDA and SQIVND. Unmatched junction bases come to 5, with V trimmed by 3 bases and J by 3 bases.